Listed here is a single TCR beta chain. The antigen remains undetermined. Per the germline V gene, CDR1 is SGHDT and CDR2 is YYEEEE. V was cut by 3 bases and J by 0 bases, with 17 bases left in between. This CDR3 has 17 amino acids. The repertoire was sequenced with immunoSEQ multiplex PCR; TCRdb's copy has only in-frame clones and lacks some. This table holds fewer than 200,000 clones, approximately 87% found once. It was the approximately 130-subject validation cohort, separate from the roughly 700-subject first cohort, to which the donors belonged. This entry comes from a study of cytomegalovirus exposure and HLA in healthy donors. Study conclusions and caveats: Many donors carried some public TCRs, although rarity characterized most TCR sequences.

Sequencing input: PBMCs. The TCR sequence derives from a woman under 40 in good health and CMV-seronegative. The chain carries TRBV5-6 and TRBJ2-3; possible D gene TRBD2, 5 bases. The CDR3 DNA reads TGTGCCAGCAGCTATGCGCACGCAGCGGTTAGCACAGATACGCAGTATTTT. Amino acid sequence: CASSYAHAAVSTDTQYF. The whole variable domain, filled in from reference TRBV5-6 and TRBJ2-3, reads DAGVTQSPTHLIKTRGQQVTLRCSPKSGHDTVSWYQQALGQGPQFIFQYYEEEERQRGNFPDRFSGHQFPNYSSELNVNALLLGDSALYLCASSYAHAAVSTDTQYFGPGTRLTVL.